This entry lists 20 T cell receptor beta chains sequenced from one sample in a study of neurological immune-mediated disorders. Time point specified: longitudinal time-point 1 (baseline). MiXCR was run by TCRdb on the 5' RACE reads, yielding one entry per CDR3 protein. The sample holds about 57,000 distinct CDR3 sequences, about 10% seen once. The sample comprised PBMCs. These receptors were taken from a male donor with HTLV-1-associated myelopathy (HAM/TSP).

This clonotype was counted at least ten times. The CDR3, as DNA: TGTGCCAGCAGCCGGGATTTGAACACTGAAGCTTTCTTT. This sequence encodes CASSRDLNTEAFF. V is TRBV2 and J is TRBJ1-1; D uncertain. V was pared by 6 bases and J by 0 bases, with 8 bases between. The CDR3 is 13 amino acids. The germline V gene encodes CDR1 SNHLY and CDR2 FYNNEI. The full variable domain, its missing parts supplied by reference TRBV2 and TRBJ1-1, is EPEVTQTPSHQVTQMGQEVILRCVPISNHLYFYWYRQILGQKVEFLVSFYNNEISEKSEIFDDQFSVERPDGSNFTLKIRSTKLEDSAMYFCASSRDLNTEAFFGQGTRLTVV.

The chain has TRBV7-9 and TRBJ2-7; tentatively, D is TRBD2 (5 bases). The CDR3 consists of 14 residues. V was clipped by 5 bases and J by 4 bases, with 15 bases between them. Germline V gene sequence: CDR1 SEHNR, CDR2 FQNEAQ (reference sequence). CDR3 nucleotides: TGTGCCAGCAGCCCCGAACTCGGCGGGTACGAGCAGTACTTC. Translated: CASSPELGGYEQYF.

Remarks on this clonotype: This may be a read error: a much more frequent sequence differs by one nucleotide. The chain combines TRBV4-3 with TRBJ2-3, with D possibly called TRBD1 or TRBD2 (5 bases each). The CDR3 consists of 16 residues. CDR1 and CDR2 from the germline V gene are LGHNA and YSLEER. The CDR3: CASSHPLGAGTDTLYF. The CDR3 DNA follows: TGCGCCAGCAGCCATCCTTTAGGGGCGGGCACAGATACGCTGTATTTT.

The sample holds many counts of this clonotype. The V and J genes are TRBV7-2 and TRBJ2-7; D gene uncertain. CDR1 and CDR2 (germline): SGHTA, FQGNSA. Trimming took off 1 base at V and 9 bases at J, with 10 bases between the two ends. The CDR3 runs to 12 residues. CDR3 amino acids: CASSLVLDRQYF. The CDR3 nucleotides are TGTGCCAGCAGCTTAGTTTTGGACCGGCAGTACTTC.

Many counts were recorded for this clonotype. V is TRBV29-1 and J is TRBJ2-2, with 9 positions matching TRBD1. This CDR3 comprises 14 residues. Germline CDR1 is SQVTM and CDR2 is ANQGSEA. Unmatched junction bases numbered 7, after V lost 5 bases and J lost 6 bases. CDR3 protein: CSVSGTGSAGELFF. In DNA, the CDR3 is TGCAGCGTTTCCGGGACAGGGAGCGCCGGGGAGCTGTTTTTT.

Points on this clonotype: This sequence may be a read error, since a much larger clone differs from it by one base. V is TRBV5-1 and J is TRBJ2-6; tentatively, D is TRBD1 (5 bases). Germline assignment: CDR1 SGHRS and CDR2 YFSETQ. The CDR3 spans 17 residues. The CDR3 bases are TGCGCCAGCAGCTTGCGCCAGCCTTCCTCTGGGGCCAACATCCTGACTTTC. It translates to CASSLRQPSSGANILTF.

In its sample, this clonotype was seen many times. The V gene is TRBV29-1, the J gene TRBJ2-3; D is possibly TRBD2 (5 bases). The CDR3 extends over 12 amino acids. Germline V gene data show CDR1 as SQVTM and CDR2 as ANQGSEA. Between the trimmed V and J ends, which lost 4 bases and 3 bases, there was a span of 8 bases. The CDR3 region is CSVAEGTDTQYF. DNA for the CDR3: TGCAGCGTTGCCGAGGGAACAGATACGCAGTATTTT.

The table lists this clonotype with many counts. The CDR3, as DNA: TGCAGTGCTCCTCGACTAGCGGAGAGCACAGATACGCAGTATTTT. Protein sequence: CSAPRLAESTDTQYF. V gene TRBV20-1 combines with J gene TRBJ2-3; 9 positions agree with TRBD2. With V trimmed by 5 bases and J by 0 bases, 6 bases remained unmatched. CDR1 and CDR2 from the germline V gene are DFQATT and SNEGSKA (reference sequence). The CDR3 has 15 residues.

This clonotype was picked up many times. This sequence joins TRBV6-2 or TRBV6-3 and TRBJ1-1, with D perhaps matching TRBD1 (5 bases). This CDR3 is built from 16 residues. The germline V and J ends were trimmed by 4 bases and 5 bases, with 20 bases remaining between them. Germline CDR1 MNHEY, CDR2 SVGEGT. DNA for the CDR3: TGTGCCAGCAGTTCAGGACGTCGGGGGTCTTTGACTGAAGCTTTCTTT. Translation gives CASSSGRRGSLTEAFF.

In this sample, this clonotype turned up many times. The chain couples TRBV5-1 to TRBJ1-1; D ambiguous. V gave up 1 base and J gave up 0 bases, with 7 bases separating them. This CDR3 is built from 14 residues. The germline V gene has CDR1 SGHRS and CDR2 YFSETQ. CDR3 residues: CASSLSGMNTEAFF. In nucleotides, the CDR3 is TGCGCCAGCAGCTTGTCGGGGATGAACACTGAAGCTTTCTTT.

This clonotype was recorded at least ten times. The chain recombines TRBV4-3 with TRBJ1-3; TRBD1 is a possible D gene (6 bases). The CDR3 has 15 residues. With 5 bases removed from V and 14 bases from J, the gap between germline ends came to 25 bases. Germline assignment: CDR1 LGHNA and CDR2 YSLEER. The CDR3 DNA reads as TGCGCCAGCAGCACAGGGACGCCGCGGGTCCAACCCTTATATTTT. Its translation is CASSTGTPRVQPLYF.

The table lists this clonotype with many counts. The chain uses TRBV28 and TRBJ2-5; no clear D gene. Between the trimmed V and J ends, which lost 9 bases and 1 base, there was a span of 9 bases. CDR1 and CDR2 from the germline V gene are MDHEN and SYDVKM. This CDR3 contains 12 residues. The CDR3 sequence: CASWTIQETQYF. CDR3 bases: TGTGCCAGTTGGACGATCCAAGAGACCCAGTACTTC.

This clonotype was picked up many times. This rearrangement joins TRBV29-1 to TRBJ1-1; D perhaps matches TRBD1 (5 bases). The V end was cut by 7 bases, the J end by 12 bases, with 24 bases between. Per the germline V gene, CDR1 is SQVTM and CDR2 is ANQGSEA. The CDR3 consists of 13 residues. DNA of the CDR3: TGCAGCGCCAGAGGCGGGGGAGAGATTGAGTCTTTCTTT. It specifies CSARGGGEIESFF.

This clonotype was counted ten times or more. The V call is TRBV11-2, the J call TRBJ2-3, with a weak D call TRBD2 (7 bases). The CDR3 is made up of 15 amino acids. Germline assignment: CDR1 SGHAT and CDR2 FQNNGV. V was clipped by 5 bases and J by 4 bases, with 16 bases between them. The DNA for the CDR3 is TGTGCCAGCAGCCCAGTGGCGGGGGCCGCAGATACGCAGTATTTT. Protein: CASSPVAGAADTQYF. Looking up the rest from reference TRBV11-2 and TRBJ2-3 gives the full variable domain: EAGVAQSPRYKIIEKRQSVAFWCNPISGHATLYWYQQILGQGPKLLIQFQNNGVVDDSQLPKDRFSAERLKGVDSTLKIQPAKLEDSAVYLCASSPVAGAADTQYFGPGTRLTVL.

This clonotype has a count of ten or more. The CDR3 sequence: CSATGTGGLWEQYF. In nucleotides, the CDR3 is TGCAGTGCAACCGGGACAGGGGGCCTCTGGGAGCAGTACTTC. J is TRBJ2-7 and V is TRBV20-1; TRBD1 agrees at 12 bases. The CDR3 has 14 amino acids. CDR1 is DFQATT and CDR2 is SNEGSKA in the germline V gene (reference sequence). V shed 6 bases and J 7 bases; nucleotides not matched to a gene: 10.

This clonotype was observed many times. This rearrangement joins TRBV10-3 to TRBJ2-5; TRBD1 matches 7 bases. This CDR3 contains 15 residues. Trimming took 6 bases from V and 2 from J; bases not matched to a gene: 9. CDR1 is ENHRY and CDR2 is SYGVKD in the germline V gene. The CDR3 spells CAIRSDRALQETQYF. DNA for the CDR3: TGTGCCATCAGGAGCGACAGGGCCTTACAAGAGACCCAGTACTTC.

This clonotype was counted many times. The rearrangement links TRBV12-3 or TRBV12-4 to TRBJ1-1, with D unresolved. Trimming cost V 7 bases and J 1 base, with 16 bases left between them. The CDR3 is 15 residues long. CDR3 sequence: CASTTPKLGNTEAFF. DNA for the CDR3: TGTGCCAGCACCACACCGAAACTGGGGAACACTGAAGCTTTCTTT.

This clonotype was seen at least ten times. The chain links TRBV2 to TRBJ1-6, with 7 positions matching TRBD1. Germline-derived CDR1 and CDR2 are SNHLY and FYNNEI. The ends lost 2 bases at V and 6 bases at J; junction bases unmatched: 7. This CDR3 has 16 amino acids. CDR3 DNA: TGTGCCAGCAGTGAAAGAAAGGGGGCAGCTAATTCACCCCTCCACTTT. Translated: CASSERKGAANSPLHF. Looking up the rest from reference TRBV2 and TRBJ1-6 gives the full variable domain: EPEVTQTPSHQVTQMGQEVILRCVPISNHLYFYWYRQILGQKVEFLVSFYNNEISEKSEIFDDQFSVERPDGSNFTLKIRSTKLEDSAMYFCASSERKGAANSPLHFGNGTRLTVT.

There are many counts of this clonotype. This rearrangement joins TRBV4-3 to TRBJ2-7; D remains ambiguous. Germline V gene lookup returns CDR1 LGHNA and CDR2 YSLEER. V was clipped by 0 bases and J by 6 bases, with 15 bases between them. The length of the CDR3 is 15 residues. CDR3 amino acids: CASSQDAFVASEQYF. CDR3 nucleotide sequence: TGCGCCAGCAGCCAAGACGCATTCGTAGCCTCCGAGCAGTACTTC.

This clonotype has ten or more counts. This chain connects TRBV2 to TRBJ2-1; tentative D call: TRBD2 (5 bases). Germline CDR1 is SNHLY and CDR2 is FYNNEI. V was clipped by 9 bases and J by 4 bases, with 16 bases between them. The length of the CDR3 is 14 residues. The CDR3 reads CARGVERNYNEQFF. CDR3 bases: TGTGCCAGGGGCGTGGAGCGGAATTACAATGAGCAGTTCTTC.